The 12 T cell receptor beta chains reported below all come from one sample, sequenced in a study of T cell responses to AZD1222 COVID-19 vaccine. Some clones are missing from TCRdb's copy, which holds only in-frame ones; the method was immunoSEQ multiplex PCR. The data show some 110,000 clones, with roughly 84% seen just once and 17% held by the top ten. The sample here was peripheral blood, taken 28 days after the second AZD1222 dose. Source of these receptors: an adult who received the AZD1222 COVID-19 vaccine.

The chain has TRBV19 and TRBJ2-1; a weak D match, TRBD2 (6 bases). The CDR3 totals 16 residues. With 5 bases removed from V and 3 bases from J, the gap between germline ends came to 17 bases. CDR1 LNHDA and CDR2 SQIVND come from the germline V gene (reference sequence). The CDR3, as DNA: TGTGCCAGTAGTGTGGGGGGAGCCGAACTCTACAATGAGCAGTTCTTC. Translation: CASSVGGAELYNEQFF.

This clone has more than one count but fewer than ten. This CDR3 reads CASSRLSGELFF. The CDR3 DNA is TGTGCCAGCAGCCGTCTTTCCGGGGAGCTGTTTTTT. The rearrangement uses TRBV3-1 (or the pseudogene TRBV3-2) and TRBJ2-2; no clear D. CDR1 is LGHDT, CDR2 YNNKEL, per germline (reference sequence). This CDR3 comprises 12 residues. V lost 4 bases, J lost 6 bases, and 6 bases lay in between.

This rearrangement joins TRBV30 to TRBJ2-7, with D perhaps TRBD2 (6 bases). In germline, CDR1 is GTSNPN, CDR2 SVGIG (reference sequence). The CDR3 runs to 13 residues. The V end was cut by 2 bases, the J end by 5 bases, with 13 bases between. The CDR3 sequence: CAWSNGGKDEQYF. The CDR3 DNA reads TGTGCCTGGAGTAATGGCGGGAAGGACGAGCAGTACTTC.

The CDR3 reads CASSLEQGTSEAFF. The CDR3 DNA is TGTGCCAGCAGCTTAGAGCAGGGTACATCTGAAGCTTTCTTT. This sequence joins TRBV7-2 and TRBJ1-1, with a tentative D call TRBD1 (5 bases). In germline, CDR1 is SGHTA, CDR2 FQGNSA. The CDR3 runs 14 residues. V was shortened by 1 base and J by 6 bases, with 12 bases between the two germline ends.

The chain joins TRBV5-1 to TRBJ1-2, with unresolved D. Per the germline V gene, CDR1 is SGHRS and CDR2 is YFSETQ. Trimming took 0 bases from V and 5 from J, leaving 11 bases between them. There are 14 residues in the CDR3. CDR3 sequence: CASSLESGLYGYTF. The CDR3 region has the DNA TGCGCCAGCAGCTTGGAGAGCGGTTTATATGGCTACACCTTC.

There are many counts of this clone. This chain links TRBV7-9 with TRBJ1-4; 8 bases align to TRBD1. There are 17 residues in the CDR3. The trim removed 5 bases at V and 12 bases at J, leaving 20 bases unmatched. In germline, CDR1 is SEHNR, CDR2 FQNEAQ (reference sequence). The CDR3 DNA reads TGTGCCAGCAGCCGGCCGGGACAGGCCTTCGGCGGGTTAGAACTGTTTTTT. Amino acid sequence: CASSRPGQAFGGLELFF.

V and J are TRBV5-1 and TRBJ2-7, with 10 bases matching TRBD2. CDR3 length equals 15 residues. Germline V gives CDR1 SGHRS, CDR2 YFSETQ. V dropped 0 bases and J dropped 0; count of bases not matched to a gene: 0. CDR3 DNA: TGCGCCAGCAGCTTGGCTAGCGGGAGCTCCTACGAGCAGTACTTC. As protein: CASSLASGSSYEQYF.

This clone showed up just once. This chain uses TRBV5-5 with TRBJ2-7, with D hard to call. CDR1 is SGHKS and CDR2 is YYEKEE in the germline V gene (reference sequence). Trimming took 0 bases from V and 3 from J, leaving 10 bases between them. The CDR3 length is 14 residues. In DNA form, the CDR3 reads TGTGCCAGCAGCTTGGCGGAGACTTACTACGAGCAGTACTTC. It codes for CASSLAETYYEQYF.

The chain has TRBV7-9 and TRBJ2-3; D gene ambiguous. Germline loops: CDR1 SEHNR, CDR2 FQNEAQ (reference sequence). The CDR3 totals 13 residues. Trimming left V 5 bases short and J 3 bases short, with 9 bases between. CDR3 in amino acids: CASSPETTDTQYF. The CDR3 DNA reads TGTGCCAGCAGCCCGGAGACTACAGATACGCAGTATTTT.

The chain employs TRBV28 and TRBJ2-1; perhaps TRBD1 as D (7 bases). The CDR3 length is 14 residues. V dropped 5 bases and J dropped 4 bases, with 12 bases sitting between them. Germline V gives CDR1 MDHEN, CDR2 SYDVKM. The CDR3 reads CASSRGTDYNEQFF. Written as DNA, the CDR3 is TGTGCCAGCAGTCGCGGGACAGATTACAATGAGCAGTTCTTC.

This clone was counted between two and nine times. This rearrangement joins TRBV24-1 to TRBJ1-5, with D uncertain. This CDR3 has 13 amino acids. The V and J ends lost 7 bases and 2 bases respectively, with 8 bases between them. CDR1 and CDR2 from the germline V gene are KGHDR and SFDVKD. CDR3 region: CATRGHGNQPQHF. In DNA, the CDR3 is TGTGCCACCAGGGGTCATGGCAATCAGCCCCAGCATTTT.

The V call is TRBV7-2, the J call TRBJ2-1, with D unclear. The V and J ends lost 3 bases and 7 bases respectively, with 19 bases between them. Germline V CDR1 and CDR2: SGHTA, FQGNSA. The CDR3 runs to 16 residues. The CDR3 here is CASSFNPATVPNEQFF. The CDR3 coding sequence is TGTGCCAGCAGCTTTAATCCAGCCACCGTCCCTAATGAGCAGTTCTTC.